The sequence of this T cell receptor (beta chain) was determined in a study of graft-versus-host responses after intestinal transplantation. Study-level information: Among the recipients, all got anti-thymocyte globulin induction and then tacrolimus and steroids for 3 to 4 years. General study findings and limits: The study associated peak circulating GvH clone levels with early post-transplant HvG declines. Some GvH clones were seen earlier in gut or blood, suggesting intestinal origin.

Here immunoSEQ multiplex PCR was the method, and the copy in TCRdb shows in-frame clones only, minus some. The sample consists of about 85,000 clones, 75% to 95% of them appearing once. Worth noting for this clone: The antigen remains undetermined.

Germline CDR1 is GTSNPN and CDR2 is SVGIG (reference sequence). CDR3 length: 13 amino acids. The V segment lost 4 bases and the J segment 2 bases; nucleotides outside the gene matches: 2. The receptor was isolated from a human donor who was the organ donor for an intestinal transplant. This specimen consisted of unstimulated CD8+ T cells sorted from spleen or lymph node cells, obtained before transplant. The chain employs TRBV30 and TRBJ2-3, with 8 bases matching TRBD2. Here the CDR3 DNA reads TGTGCCTGGACTAGCGGGTTCACAGATACGCAGTATTTT. Protein: CAWTSGFTDTQYF.